This T cell receptor (beta chain) was recovered during a study of CD8 T cells in ankylosing spondylitis. Study-wide findings and caveats: It was reported that disease-linked clones were significantly enriched in matched ankylosing spondylitis synovial fluid. Clones that were linked to disease were CD8+ and were relatively rare in peripheral blood. Ankylosing spondylitis blood appeared to carry a characteristic TCR beta motif of roughly 8 highly homologous variants.

This clonotype was recorded many times. Its antigen is still unknown. CDR3 length: 14 amino acids. From germline, CDR1 is SNHLY and CDR2 FYNNEI. Trimming pared 5 bases from V and 0 bases from J, leaving 10 bases between. Quantitative 5'-RACE with molecular barcodes generated TCR beta libraries. TCRdb reprocessed the 5' RACE reads with MiXCR, giving one entry per CDR3 protein. The table records approximately 250,000 distinct CDR3 sequences, 8% to 10% of them present only once. This chain connects TRBV2 to TRBJ1-1; D not resolved. The TCR comes from a female donor with ankylosing spondylitis or in good health (not recorded which). Source material: blood, either unsorted or a sorted T cell fraction (not recorded which). The CDR3 protein is CASSQRSMNTEAFF. DNA for the CDR3: TGTGCCAGCAGTCAGAGGAGTATGAACACTGAAGCTTTCTTT. The full variable domain, rest sourced from reference TRBV2 and TRBJ1-1, is EPEVTQTPSHQVTQMGQEVILRCVPISNHLYFYWYRQILGQKVEFLVSFYNNEISEKSEIFDDQFSVERPDGSNFTLKIRSTKLEDSAMYFCASSQRSMNTEAFFGQGTRLTVV.